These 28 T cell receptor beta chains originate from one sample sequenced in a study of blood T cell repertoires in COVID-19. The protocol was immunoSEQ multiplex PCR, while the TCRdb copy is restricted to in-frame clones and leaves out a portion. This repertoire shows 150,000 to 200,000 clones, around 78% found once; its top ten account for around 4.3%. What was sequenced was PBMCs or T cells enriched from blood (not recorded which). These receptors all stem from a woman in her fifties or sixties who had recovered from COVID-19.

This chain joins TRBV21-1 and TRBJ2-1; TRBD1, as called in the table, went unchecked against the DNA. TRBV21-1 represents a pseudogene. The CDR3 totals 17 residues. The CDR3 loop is CASSPPGTLYPDGEQFF. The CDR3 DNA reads TGTGCCAGCAGCCCCCCCGGGACACTATATCCAGACGGTGAGCAGTTCTTC.

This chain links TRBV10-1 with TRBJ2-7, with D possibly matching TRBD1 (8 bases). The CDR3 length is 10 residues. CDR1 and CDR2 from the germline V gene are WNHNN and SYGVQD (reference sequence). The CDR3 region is CASTGQRDRV. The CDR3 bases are TGCGCCAGCACGGGGCAGCGGGACAGGGTC.

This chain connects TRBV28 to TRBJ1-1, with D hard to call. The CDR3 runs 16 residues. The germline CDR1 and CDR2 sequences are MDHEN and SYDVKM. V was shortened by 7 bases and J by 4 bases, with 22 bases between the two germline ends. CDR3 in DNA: TGTGCCAGCACCTCTAGGAGCCGTGTAAACGGCACTGAAGCTTTCTTT. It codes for CASTSRSRVNGTEAFF.

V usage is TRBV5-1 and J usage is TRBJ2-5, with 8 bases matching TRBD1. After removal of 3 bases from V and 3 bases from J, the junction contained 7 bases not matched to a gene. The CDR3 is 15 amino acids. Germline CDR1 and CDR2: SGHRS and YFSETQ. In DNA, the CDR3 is TGCGCCAGCAGCTGGGCTCCGACAGGGGAAGAGACCCAGTACTTC. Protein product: CASSWAPTGEETQYF.

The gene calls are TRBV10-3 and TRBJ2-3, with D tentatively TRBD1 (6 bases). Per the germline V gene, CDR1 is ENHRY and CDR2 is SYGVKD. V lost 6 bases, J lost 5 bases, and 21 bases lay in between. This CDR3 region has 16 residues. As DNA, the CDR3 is TGTGCCATCAGCGACGGACAGCGCCTCTACGGAGATACGCAGTATTTT. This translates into CAISDGQRLYGDTQYF.

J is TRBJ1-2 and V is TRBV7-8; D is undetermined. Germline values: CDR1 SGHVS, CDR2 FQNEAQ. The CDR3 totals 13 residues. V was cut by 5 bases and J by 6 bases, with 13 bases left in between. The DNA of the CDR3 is TGTGCCAGCAGCGCAGAGAGGGTCGATGGCTACACCTTC. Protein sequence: CASSAERVDGYTF.

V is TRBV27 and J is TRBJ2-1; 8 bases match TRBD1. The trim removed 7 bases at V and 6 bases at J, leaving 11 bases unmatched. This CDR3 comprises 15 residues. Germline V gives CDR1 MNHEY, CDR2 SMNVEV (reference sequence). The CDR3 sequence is CASTCTGTGCNEQFF. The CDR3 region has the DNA TGTGCCAGCACCTGTACCGGGACAGGATGCAATGAGCAGTTCTTC.

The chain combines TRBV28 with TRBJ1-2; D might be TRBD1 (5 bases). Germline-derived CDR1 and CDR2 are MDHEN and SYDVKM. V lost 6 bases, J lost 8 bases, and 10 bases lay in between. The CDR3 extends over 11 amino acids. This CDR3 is CASRDISGYTF. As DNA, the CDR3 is TGTGCCAGCAGGGACATTTCCGGCTACACCTTC.

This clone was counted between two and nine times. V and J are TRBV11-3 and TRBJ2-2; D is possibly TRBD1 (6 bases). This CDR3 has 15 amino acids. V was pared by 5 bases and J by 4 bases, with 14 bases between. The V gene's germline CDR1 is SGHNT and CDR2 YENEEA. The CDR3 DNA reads TGTGCCAGCAGCCCGAGACAGGCGGGCACCGGGGAGCTGTTTTTT. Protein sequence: CASSPRQAGTGELFF.

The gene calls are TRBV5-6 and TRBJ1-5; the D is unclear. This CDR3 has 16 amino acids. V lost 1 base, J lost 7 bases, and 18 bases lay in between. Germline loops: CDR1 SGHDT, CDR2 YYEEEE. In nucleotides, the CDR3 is TGTGCCAGCAGCTTGTATATCCTCGGGGAAGGCCAGCCCCAGCATTTT. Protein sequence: CASSLYILGEGQPQHF.

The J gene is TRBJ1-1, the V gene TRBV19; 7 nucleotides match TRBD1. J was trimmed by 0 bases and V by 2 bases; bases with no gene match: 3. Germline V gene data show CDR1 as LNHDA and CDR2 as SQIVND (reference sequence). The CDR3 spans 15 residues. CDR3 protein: CASSIRQGVNTEAFF. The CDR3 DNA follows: TGTGCCAGTAGTATAAGACAGGGAGTGAACACTGAAGCTTTCTTT.

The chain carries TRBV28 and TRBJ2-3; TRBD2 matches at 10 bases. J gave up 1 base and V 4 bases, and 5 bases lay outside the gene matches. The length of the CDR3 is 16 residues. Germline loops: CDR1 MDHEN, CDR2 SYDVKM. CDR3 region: CASSSPSGGRTDTQYF. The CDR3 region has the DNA TGTGCCAGCAGTTCACCTAGCGGGGGTCGCACAGATACGCAGTATTTT. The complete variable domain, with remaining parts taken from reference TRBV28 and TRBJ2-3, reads DVKVTQSSRYLVKRTGEKVFLECVQDMDHENMFWYRQDPGLGLRLIYFSYDVKMKEKGDIPEGYSVSREKKERFSLILESASTNQTSMYLCASSSPSGGRTDTQYFGPGTRLTVL.

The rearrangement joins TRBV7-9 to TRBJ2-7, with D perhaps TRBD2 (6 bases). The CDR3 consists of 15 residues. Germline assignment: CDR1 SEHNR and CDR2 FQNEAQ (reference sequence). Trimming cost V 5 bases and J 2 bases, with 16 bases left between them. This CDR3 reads CASSPSGSLAYEQYV. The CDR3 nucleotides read TGTGCCAGCAGCCCATCCGGGAGTCTGGCCTACGAGCAGTACGTC.

CDR3 DNA: TGTGCCAGCAGCTCGACAGGGATCGACTATGGCTACACCTTC. Translation gives CASSSTGIDYGYTF. The chain has TRBV3-1 (or the pseudogene TRBV3-2) and TRBJ1-2, with TRBD1 matching 7 bases. Trimming cost V 5 bases and J 3 bases; bases outside gene matches: 6. In germline, CDR1 is LGHDT, CDR2 YNNKEL (reference sequence). The CDR3 runs to 14 residues.

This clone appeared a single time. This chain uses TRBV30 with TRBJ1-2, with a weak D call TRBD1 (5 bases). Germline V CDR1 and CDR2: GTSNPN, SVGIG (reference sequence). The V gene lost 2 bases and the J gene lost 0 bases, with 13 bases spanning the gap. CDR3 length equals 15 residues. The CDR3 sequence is CAWSPPGEANYGYTF. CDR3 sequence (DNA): TGTGCCTGGAGTCCCCCGGGGGAAGCTAACTATGGCTACACCTTC.

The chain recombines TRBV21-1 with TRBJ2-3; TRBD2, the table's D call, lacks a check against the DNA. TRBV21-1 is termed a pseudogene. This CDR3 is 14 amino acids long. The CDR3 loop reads CASSNSASTDTQYF. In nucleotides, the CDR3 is TGTGCCAGCAGTAATAGCGCGAGCACAGATACGCAGTATTTT.

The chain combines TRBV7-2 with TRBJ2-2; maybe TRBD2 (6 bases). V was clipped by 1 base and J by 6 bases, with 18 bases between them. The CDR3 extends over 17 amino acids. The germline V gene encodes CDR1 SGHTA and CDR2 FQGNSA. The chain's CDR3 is CASSLGGASVSAGELFF. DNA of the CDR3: TGTGCCAGCAGCTTAGGCGGGGCTTCGGTGAGCGCCGGGGAGCTGTTTTTT.

The CDR3 region has the DNA TGTGCCAGCAGCTTAGGGGAGGTCGACAGGGGAGGGCAGCCCCAGCATTTT. Encoded protein: CASSLGEVDRGGQPQHF. V is TRBV7-9 and J is TRBJ1-5, with 8 bases lining up with TRBD1. Germline CDR1 SEHNR, CDR2 FQNEAQ (reference sequence). With 1 base clipped from V and 7 bases from J, the junction kept 12 bases outside the gene matches. The CDR3 loop spans 17 amino acids.

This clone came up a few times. In nucleotides, the CDR3 is TGTGCCAGCAGCGTTTATAGCGGGGTTGCGAATACGCAGTATTTT. This sequence encodes CASSVYSGVANTQYF. V usage is TRBV9 and J usage is TRBJ2-3; TRBD2 aligns across 8 bases. CDR3 length equals 15 residues. V was pared by 2 bases and J by 7 bases, with 9 bases of the junction left unmatched. Germline V gives CDR1 SGDLS, CDR2 YYNGEE.

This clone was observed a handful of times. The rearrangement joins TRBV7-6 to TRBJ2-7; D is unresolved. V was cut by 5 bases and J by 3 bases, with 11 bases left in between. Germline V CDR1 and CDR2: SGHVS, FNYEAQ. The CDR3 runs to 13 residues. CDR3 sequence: CASSLAVGYEQYV. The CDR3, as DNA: TGTGCCAGCAGCCTCGCGGTGGGCTACGAGCAGTACGTC.

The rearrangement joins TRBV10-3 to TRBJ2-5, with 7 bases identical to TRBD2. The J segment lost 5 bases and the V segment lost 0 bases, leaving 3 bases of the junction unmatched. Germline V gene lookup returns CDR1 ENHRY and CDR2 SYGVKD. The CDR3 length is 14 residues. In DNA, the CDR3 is TGTGCCATCAGTGAGTCGACTAGCATGGAGACCCAGTACTTC. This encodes CAISESTSMETQYF.

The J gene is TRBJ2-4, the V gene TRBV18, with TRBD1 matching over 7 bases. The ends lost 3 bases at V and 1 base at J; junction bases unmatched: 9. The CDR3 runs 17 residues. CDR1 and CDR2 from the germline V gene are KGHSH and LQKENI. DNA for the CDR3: TGTGCCAGCTCACCGTTACCTCAGGACAGGGCCAAAAACATTCAGTACTTC. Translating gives CASSPLPQDRAKNIQYF. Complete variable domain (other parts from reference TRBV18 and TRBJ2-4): NAGVMQNPRHLVRRRGQEARLRCSPMKGHSHVYWYRQLPEEGLKFMVYLQKENIIDESGMPKERFSAEFPKEGPSILRIQQVVRGDSAAYFCASSPLPQDRAKNIQYFGAGTRLSVL.

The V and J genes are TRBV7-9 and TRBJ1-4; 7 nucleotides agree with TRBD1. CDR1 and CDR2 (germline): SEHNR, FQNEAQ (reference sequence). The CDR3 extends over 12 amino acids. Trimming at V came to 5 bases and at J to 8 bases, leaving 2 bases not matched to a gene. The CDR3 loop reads CASSRDSEKLFF. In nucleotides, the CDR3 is TGTGCCAGCAGCCGGGACAGCGAAAAACTGTTTTTT.

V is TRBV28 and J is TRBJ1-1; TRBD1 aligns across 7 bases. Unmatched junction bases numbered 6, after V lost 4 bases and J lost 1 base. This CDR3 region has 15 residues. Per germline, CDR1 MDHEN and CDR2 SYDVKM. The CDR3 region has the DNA TGTGCCAGCAGTTCGGGGGGGACAGCGAACACTGAAGCTTTCTTT. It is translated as CASSSGGTANTEAFF.

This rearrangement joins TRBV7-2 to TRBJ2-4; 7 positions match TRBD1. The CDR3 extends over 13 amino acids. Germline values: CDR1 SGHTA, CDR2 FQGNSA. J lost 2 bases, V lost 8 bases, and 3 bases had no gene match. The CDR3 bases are TGTGCCAGCGGACAGGCCTCCAAAAACATTCAGTACTTC. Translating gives CASGQASKNIQYF. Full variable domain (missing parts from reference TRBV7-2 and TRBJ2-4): GAGVSQSPSNKVTEKGKDVELRCDPISGHTALYWYRQSLGQGLEFLIYFQGNSAPDKSGLPSDRFSAERTGGSVSTLTIQRTQQEDSAVYLCASGQASKNIQYFGAGTRLSVL.

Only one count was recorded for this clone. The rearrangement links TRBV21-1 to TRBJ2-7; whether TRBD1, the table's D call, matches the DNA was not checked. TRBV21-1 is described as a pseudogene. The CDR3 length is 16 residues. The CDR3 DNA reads TGTGCCAGCAGCAAATCTAAGGGGCTACCTATCTACGAGCAGTACGTC. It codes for CASSKSKGLPIYEQYV.

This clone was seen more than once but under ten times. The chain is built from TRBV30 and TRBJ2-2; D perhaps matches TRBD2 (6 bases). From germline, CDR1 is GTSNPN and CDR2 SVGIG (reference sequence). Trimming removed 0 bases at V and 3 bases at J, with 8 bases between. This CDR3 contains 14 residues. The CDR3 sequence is CAWSVRGYTGELFF. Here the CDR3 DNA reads TGTGCCTGGAGTGTTCGGGGGTACACCGGGGAGCTGTTTTTT. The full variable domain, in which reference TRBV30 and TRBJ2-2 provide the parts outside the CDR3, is SQTIHQWPATLVQPVGSPLSLECTVEGTSNPNLYWYRQAAGRGLQLLFYSVGIGQISSEVPQNLSASRPQDRQFILSSKKLLLSDSGFYLCAWSVRGYTGELFFGEGSRLTVL.

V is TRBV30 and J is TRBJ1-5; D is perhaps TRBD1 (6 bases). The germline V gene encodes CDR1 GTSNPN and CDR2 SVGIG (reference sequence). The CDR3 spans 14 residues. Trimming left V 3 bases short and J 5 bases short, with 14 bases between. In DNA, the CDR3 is TGTGCCTGGAGCGCGGGGGCTCTCGATCAGCCCCAGCATTTT. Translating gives CAWSAGALDQPQHF.